The 20 T cell receptor beta chains below all came from one sample that was sequenced in a study of brain T cells in children with intractable seizures. Described time point: blood from clinic visit 5 months post-surgery; TSC patient then seizure free. Some clones are missing from TCRdb's copy, which holds only in-frame ones; the method was immunoSEQ multiplex PCR. The data contain about 340,000 clones, about 93% of them singletons. The material was peripheral blood, obtained 4 to 5 months after surgery. The origin of the receptors is a boy under two years old with tuberous sclerosis and intractable seizures.

This clone was detected once. V usage is TRBV5-1 and J usage is TRBJ2-2; a possible D gene is TRBD1 (6 bases). The CDR3 sequence is 15 residues long. Trimming removed 4 bases at V and 3 bases at J, with 13 bases between. Germline V gene lookup returns CDR1 SGHRS and CDR2 YFSETQ. This chain's CDR3 is CASSVDSSYTGELFF. DNA of the CDR3: TGCGCCAGCAGCGTGGACAGCTCCTACACCGGGGAGCTGTTTTTT. Complete variable domain (other parts from reference TRBV5-1 and TRBJ2-2): KAGVTQTPRYLIKTRGQQVTLSCSPISGHRSVSWYQQTPGQGLQFLFEYFSETQRNKGNFPGRFSGRQFSNSRSEMNVSTLELGDSALYLCASSVDSSYTGELFFGEGSRLTVL.

The chain links TRBV3-1 (or the pseudogene TRBV3-2) to TRBJ2-4; 7 bases fit TRBD1. The V gene's germline CDR1 is LGHDT and CDR2 YNNKEL (reference sequence). With V trimmed by 0 bases and J by 4 bases, 6 bases remained unmatched. The CDR3 is 16 amino acids. Here the CDR3 reads CASSQDRDSTKNIQYF. CDR3 DNA: TGTGCCAGCAGCCAAGACCGGGACAGTACAAAAAACATTCAGTACTTC.

This chain connects TRBV7-8 to TRBJ1-6, with D perhaps matching TRBD1 (6 bases). The CDR3 length is 17 residues. V dropped 3 bases and J dropped 0 bases, with 12 bases sitting between them. CDR1 and CDR2 (germline): SGHVS, FQNEAQ. As DNA, the CDR3 is TGTGCCAGCAGCTTTGCGAGGGGGAGCTCCTATAATTCACCCCTCCACTTT. It yields the protein CASSFARGSSYNSPLHF.

This chain uses TRBV27 with TRBJ2-7; D is ambiguous. Germline values: CDR1 MNHEY, CDR2 SMNVEV (reference sequence). The CDR3 extends over 14 amino acids. V dropped 5 bases and J dropped 0 bases, with 11 bases sitting between them. CDR3 protein: CASSRRDTSYEQYF. In nucleotides, the CDR3 is TGTGCCAGCAGTCGAAGGGATACCTCCTACGAGCAGTACTTC.

The CDR3 region is CASSQTPGATLYEQYF. DNA of the CDR3: TGTGCCAGCAGTCAAACCCCAGGGGCGACATTGTACGAGCAGTACTTC. The chain carries TRBV2 and TRBJ2-7; D perhaps matches TRBD1 (6 bases). Per the germline V gene, CDR1 is SNHLY and CDR2 is FYNNEI. This CDR3 contains 16 residues. Trimming shortened V by 5 bases and J by 4 bases, and 21 bases separated the two germline ends.

V is TRBV6-5 and J is TRBJ2-3; TRBD2 agrees at 8 bases. Per germline, CDR1 MNHEY and CDR2 SVGAGI. V was clipped by 7 bases and J by 2 bases; unmatched bases: 2. This CDR3 spans 13 amino acids. CDR3 DNA: TGTGCCAGCATACTAGCGGCCACAGATACGCAGTATTTT. Amino acids: CASILAATDTQYF.

This clone was detected only once. The rearrangement joins TRBV18 to TRBJ1-6, with TRBD1 matching 8 bases. Germline V lookup: CDR1 KGHSH, CDR2 LQKENI. The CDR3 has 15 residues. The V gene end was trimmed by 3 bases and the J gene end by 7 bases; junction bases not matched to a gene: 5. In nucleotides, the CDR3 is TGTGCCAGCTCACCGGACAGGGCCGGGAATTCACCCCTCCACTTT. Translation gives CASSPDRAGNSPLHF.

This clone has just a few counts. The chain employs TRBV27 and TRBJ1-5; weak D call: TRBD1 (6 bases). The ends were cut back, 3 bases at V and 9 bases at J, with 9 bases in the middle. Germline CDR1 is MNHEY and CDR2 is SMNVEV (reference sequence). The CDR3 spans 12 residues. The CDR3 DNA sequence: TGTGCCAGCAGTTTTAGCAGGGGGCCCCAGCATTTT. Its protein is CASSFSRGPQHF.

V and J are TRBV30 and TRBJ1-1; a possible D gene is TRBD1 (6 bases). The CDR3 spans 14 residues. CDR1 and CDR2 from the germline V gene are GTSNPN and SVGIG (reference sequence). Trimming shortened V by 0 bases and J by 1 base, and 9 bases separated the two germline ends. CDR3 sequence reads: CAWSVWGQNTEAFF. The CDR3 DNA reads TGTGCCTGGAGTGTTTGGGGGCAGAACACTGAAGCTTTCTTT.

This sequence joins TRBV4-1 and TRBJ1-4; D is unclear. Per the germline V gene, CDR1 is MGHRA and CDR2 is YSYEKL. This CDR3 region has 15 residues. V gave up 1 base and J gave up 5 bases, with 11 bases separating them. This CDR3 is CASSQGRSLNEKLFF. CDR3 sequence (DNA): TGCGCCAGCAGCCAAGGCCGGAGCTTAAATGAAAAACTGTTTTTT.

The V call is TRBV7-6, the J call TRBJ2-1; 10 bases are shared with TRBD2. Unmatched junction bases numbered 12, after V lost 3 bases and J lost 7 bases. The CDR3 has 17 residues. The V gene's germline CDR1 is SGHVS and CDR2 FNYEAQ. The CDR3 nucleotides read TGTGCCAGCAGCTTTGGACAGCGGGGGGGCTTGCAGAATGAGCAGTTCTTC. Translation: CASSFGQRGGLQNEQFF.

This chain links TRBV7-2 with TRBJ1-2; D unclear. Trimming stripped 5 bases from V and 8 bases from J, with 15 bases between. The CDR3 is 13 residues long. Germline V gene sequence: CDR1 SGHTA, CDR2 FQGNSA. In DNA, the CDR3 is TGTGCCAGCAGCCCCCACCGACCGGGCGGCTACACCTTC. Its protein product is CASSPHRPGGYTF.

The chain is built from TRBV7-9 and TRBJ2-7; D is unresolved. Germline lookup yields CDR1 SEHNR and CDR2 FQNEAQ (reference sequence). The CDR3 length is 13 residues. Trimming cost V 10 bases and J 0 bases, with 13 bases left between them. CDR3 protein: CATSPESSYEQYF. In nucleotides, the CDR3 is TGTGCCACATCCCCGGAGAGCTCCTACGAGCAGTACTTC.

V is TRBV5-8 and J is TRBJ1-1, with 10 bases identical to TRBD1. The germline V gene encodes CDR1 SGHTS and CDR2 YDEGEE. CDR3 size: 14 residues. V gave up 4 bases and J gave up 3 bases; unmatched junction bases: 3. DNA for the CDR3: TGTGCCAGCAGCACCGGGACAGGGGACACTGAAGCTTTCTTT. Translating gives CASSTGTGDTEAFF.

About this clone: The same CDR3 arises from other DNA sequences in this sample as well. The chain uses TRBV7-3 and TRBJ2-3; D is perhaps TRBD1 (6 bases). The V end was cut by 0 bases, the J end by 2 bases, with 9 bases between. Germline loops: CDR1 SGHTA, CDR2 FQGTGA. The CDR3 is 15 amino acids. The CDR3 region is CASSLTGGSTDTQYF. DNA of the CDR3: TGTGCCAGCAGCTTAACAGGGGGTTCCACAGATACGCAGTATTTT.

This sequence joins TRBV5-4 and TRBJ2-4; TRBD2 matches at 10 bases. CDR3 length: 16 residues. From germline, CDR1 is SGHNT and CDR2 YYREEE (reference sequence). Trimming removed 2 bases from V and 1 base from J; junction bases left unmatched: 3. In DNA, the CDR3 is TGTGCCAGCAGCTTCCTTAGCGGGGGGGCCAAAAACATTCAGTACTTC. It yields the protein CASSFLSGGAKNIQYF.

The chain carries TRBV7-9 and TRBJ2-5; tentative D call: TRBD1 (5 bases). This CDR3 spans 17 amino acids. V was cut by 0 bases and J by 2 bases, with 16 bases left in between. Germline CDR1 is SEHNR and CDR2 is FQNEAQ (reference sequence). CDR3 protein: CASSLAVGGQGQETQYF. The CDR3 region has the DNA TGTGCCAGCAGCTTAGCGGTCGGTGGTCAGGGACAAGAGACCCAGTACTTC.

V is TRBV28 and J is TRBJ1-1, with TRBD1 as a possible D gene (5 bases). CDR3 length: 13 amino acids. Trimming stripped 7 bases from V and 8 bases from J, with 17 bases between. Germline V lookup: CDR1 MDHEN, CDR2 SYDVKM. CDR3 nucleotide sequence: TGTGCCAGCATCGACGGGGGGGTAGCCGAAGCTTTCTTT. It encodes CASIDGGVAEAFF.

The chain is built from TRBV12-3 or TRBV12-4 and TRBJ2-3; D is ambiguous. V shed 1 base and J shed 4 bases, with 6 bases lying between them. The CDR3 sequence is 13 residues long. CDR3 protein: CASSLGVADTQYF. The CDR3, as DNA: TGTGCCAGCAGTTTAGGCGTCGCAGATACGCAGTATTTT.

The CDR3: CSVEEGEQYF. CDR3 nucleotide sequence: TGCAGCGTTGAAGAGGGAGAGCAGTACTTC. The V call is TRBV29-1, the J call TRBJ2-7, with D unclear. V lost 0 bases to trimming and J lost 7 bases, with 4 bases between them. Germline CDR1 SQVTM, CDR2 ANQGSEA. The CDR3 loop spans 10 amino acids.